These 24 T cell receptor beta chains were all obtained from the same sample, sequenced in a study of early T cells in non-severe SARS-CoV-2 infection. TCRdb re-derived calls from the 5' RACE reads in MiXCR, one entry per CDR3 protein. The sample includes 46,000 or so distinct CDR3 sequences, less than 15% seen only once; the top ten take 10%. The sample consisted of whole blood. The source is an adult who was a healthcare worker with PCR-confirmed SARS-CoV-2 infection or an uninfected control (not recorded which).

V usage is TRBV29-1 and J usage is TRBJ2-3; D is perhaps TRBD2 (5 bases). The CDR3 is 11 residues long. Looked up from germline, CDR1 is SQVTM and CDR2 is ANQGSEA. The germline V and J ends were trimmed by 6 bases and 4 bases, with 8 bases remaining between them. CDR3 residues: CSVGSADTQYF. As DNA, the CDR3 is TGCAGCGTCGGTAGCGCAGATACGCAGTATTTT.

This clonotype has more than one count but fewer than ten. The CDR3 protein is CASSPEDPRGAFF. The CDR3 nucleotides are TGCGCCAGCAGCCCGGAGGACCCTCGGGGGGCTTTCTTT. The chain is built from TRBV5-1 and TRBJ1-1; D is possibly TRBD1 (5 bases). The CDR3 has 13 amino acids. CDR1 SGHRS and CDR2 YFSETQ come from the germline V gene. V was cut by 4 bases and J by 11 bases, with 18 bases left in between.

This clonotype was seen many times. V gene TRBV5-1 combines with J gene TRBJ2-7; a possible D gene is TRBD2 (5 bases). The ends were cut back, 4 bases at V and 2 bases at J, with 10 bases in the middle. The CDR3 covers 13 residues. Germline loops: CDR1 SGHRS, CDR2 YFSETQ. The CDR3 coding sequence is TGCGCCAGCAGCCGCACCGGGGCCTACGAGCAGTACTTC. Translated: CASSRTGAYEQYF. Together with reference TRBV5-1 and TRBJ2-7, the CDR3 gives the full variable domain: KAGVTQTPRYLIKTRGQQVTLSCSPISGHRSVSWYQQTPGQGLQFLFEYFSETQRNKGNFPGRFSGRQFSNSRSEMNVSTLELGDSALYLCASSRTGAYEQYFGPGTRLTVT.

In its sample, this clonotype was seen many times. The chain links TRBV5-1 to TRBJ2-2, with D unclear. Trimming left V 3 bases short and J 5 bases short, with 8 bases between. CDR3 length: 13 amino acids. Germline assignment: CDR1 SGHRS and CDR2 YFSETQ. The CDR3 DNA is TGCGCCAGCAGCTCGTCCGTTACCGGGGAGCTGTTTTTT. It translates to CASSSSVTGELFF.

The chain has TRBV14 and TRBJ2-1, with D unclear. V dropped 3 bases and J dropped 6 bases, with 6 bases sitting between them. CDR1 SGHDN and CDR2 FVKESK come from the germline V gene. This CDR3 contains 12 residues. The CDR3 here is CASSHYSNEQFF. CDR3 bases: TGTGCCAGCAGCCACTATTCCAATGAGCAGTTCTTC.

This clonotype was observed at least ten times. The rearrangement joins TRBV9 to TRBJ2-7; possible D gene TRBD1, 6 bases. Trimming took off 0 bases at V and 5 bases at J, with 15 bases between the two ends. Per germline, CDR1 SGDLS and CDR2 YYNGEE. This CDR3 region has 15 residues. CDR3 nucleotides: TGTGCCAGCAGCGTAGAGGTACAGGGTAACCACGAGCAGTACTTC. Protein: CASSVEVQGNHEQYF.

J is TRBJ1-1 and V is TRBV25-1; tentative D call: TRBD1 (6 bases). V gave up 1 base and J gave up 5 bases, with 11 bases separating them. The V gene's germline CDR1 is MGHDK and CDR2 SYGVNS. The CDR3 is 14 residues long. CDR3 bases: TGTGCCAGCAGTGAATCCCGGGACATAACTGAAGCTTTCTTT. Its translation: CASSESRDITEAFF.

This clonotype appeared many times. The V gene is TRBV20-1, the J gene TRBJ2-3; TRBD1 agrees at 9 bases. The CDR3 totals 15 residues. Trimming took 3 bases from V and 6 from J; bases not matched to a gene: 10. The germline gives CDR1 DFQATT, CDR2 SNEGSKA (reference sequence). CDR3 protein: CSARPPGQGGDTQYF. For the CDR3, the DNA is TGCAGTGCTAGGCCCCCGGGACAGGGTGGTGATACGCAGTATTTT.

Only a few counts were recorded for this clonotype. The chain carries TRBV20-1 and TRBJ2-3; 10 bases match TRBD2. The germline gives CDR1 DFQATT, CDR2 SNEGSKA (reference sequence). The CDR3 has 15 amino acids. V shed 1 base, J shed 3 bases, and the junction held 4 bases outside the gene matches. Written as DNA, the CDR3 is TGCAGTGCTAGAGGGACTAGCGGTAGGACAGATACGCAGTATTTT. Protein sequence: CSARGTSGRTDTQYF.

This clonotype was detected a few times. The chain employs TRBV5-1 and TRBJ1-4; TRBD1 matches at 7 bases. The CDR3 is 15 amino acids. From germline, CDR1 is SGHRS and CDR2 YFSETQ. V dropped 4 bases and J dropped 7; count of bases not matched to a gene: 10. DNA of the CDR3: TGCGCCAGCAGCCCAAAGACAGGGACGAGTGAAAAACTGTTTTTT. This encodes CASSPKTGTSEKLFF.

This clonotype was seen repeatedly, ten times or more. The CDR3 DNA sequence: TGCAGCGTTGAAAAGGGCTCCCCCGGGGAGACCCAGTACTTC. Translating gives CSVEKGSPGETQYF. The chain has TRBV29-1 and TRBJ2-5; D gene ambiguous. Between the trimmed V and J ends, which lost 2 bases and 5 bases, there was a span of 15 bases. Germline CDR1 is SQVTM and CDR2 is ANQGSEA. This CDR3 has 14 amino acids.

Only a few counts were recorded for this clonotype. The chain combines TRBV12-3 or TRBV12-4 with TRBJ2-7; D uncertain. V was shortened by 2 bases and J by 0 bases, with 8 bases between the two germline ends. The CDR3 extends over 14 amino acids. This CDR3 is CASSLMGVSYEQYF. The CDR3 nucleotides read TGTGCCAGCAGTTTAATGGGCGTCTCCTACGAGCAGTACTTC.

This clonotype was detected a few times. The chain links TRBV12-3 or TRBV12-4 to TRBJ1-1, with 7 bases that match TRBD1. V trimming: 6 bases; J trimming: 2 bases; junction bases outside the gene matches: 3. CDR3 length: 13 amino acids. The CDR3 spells CASRSGGNTEAFF. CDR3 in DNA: TGTGCCAGCAGATCAGGGGGTAACACTGAAGCTTTCTTT.

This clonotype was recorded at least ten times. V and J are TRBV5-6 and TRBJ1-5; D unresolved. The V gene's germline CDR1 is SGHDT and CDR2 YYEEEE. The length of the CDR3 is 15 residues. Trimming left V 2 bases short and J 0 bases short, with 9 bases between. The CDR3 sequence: CASSLSGVSNQPQHF. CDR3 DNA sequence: TGTGCCAGCAGCTTATCTGGGGTTAGCAATCAGCCCCAGCATTTT.

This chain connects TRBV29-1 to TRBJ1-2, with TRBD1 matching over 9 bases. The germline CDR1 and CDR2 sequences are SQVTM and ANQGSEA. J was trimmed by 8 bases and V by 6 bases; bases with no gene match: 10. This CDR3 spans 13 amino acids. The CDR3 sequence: CSVHGTGRRGYTF. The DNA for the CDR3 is TGCAGCGTGCATGGGACAGGGCGGCGCGGCTACACCTTC.

Here the CDR3 DNA reads TGCGCCAGCAGCTTGGGGCAGGTATCAGATACGCAGTATTTT. This codes for CASSLGQVSDTQYF. This chain joins TRBV5-1 and TRBJ2-3, with unresolved D. The V gene's germline CDR1 is SGHRS and CDR2 YFSETQ. The length of the CDR3 is 14 residues. Between the trimmed V and J ends, which lost 0 bases and 4 bases, there was a span of 9 bases.

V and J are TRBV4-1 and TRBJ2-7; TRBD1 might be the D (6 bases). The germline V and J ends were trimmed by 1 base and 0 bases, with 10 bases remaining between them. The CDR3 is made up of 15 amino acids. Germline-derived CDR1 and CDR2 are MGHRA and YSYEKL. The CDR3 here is CASSQVPDSSYEQYF. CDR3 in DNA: TGCGCCAGCAGCCAAGTCCCGGACAGCTCCTACGAGCAGTACTTC.

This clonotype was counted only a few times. In DNA, the CDR3 is TGTGCCAGCAGTTTACAGGACATTTACACAGATACGCAGTATTTT. It codes for CASSLQDIYTDTQYF. The chain uses TRBV27 and TRBJ2-3, with TRBD1 as a possible D gene (5 bases). CDR1 is MNHEY and CDR2 is SMNVEV in the germline V gene (reference sequence). Trimming stripped 2 bases from V and 2 bases from J, with 11 bases between. This CDR3 has 15 amino acids.

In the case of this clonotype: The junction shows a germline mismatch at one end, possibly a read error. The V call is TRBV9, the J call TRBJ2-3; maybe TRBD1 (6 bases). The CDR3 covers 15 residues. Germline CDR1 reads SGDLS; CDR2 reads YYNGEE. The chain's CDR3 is CASSPGEQNTDTRYF. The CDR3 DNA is TGTGCCAGCAGCCCAGGGGAGCAGAACACAGATACGCGGTATTTT.

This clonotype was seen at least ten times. This chain's CDR3 is CASGLGSGTPEETQYF. The CDR3 bases are TGTGCTAGTGGTTTGGGGAGCGGGACTCCCGAAGAGACCCAGTACTTC. The chain employs TRBV12-5 and TRBJ2-5; the match to TRBD2 covers 7 bases. Losses at the gene ends were 1 base for V and 3 bases for J; bases not matched to a gene: 8. This CDR3 has 16 amino acids. Germline CDR1 and CDR2: LGHNT and FRNRAP.

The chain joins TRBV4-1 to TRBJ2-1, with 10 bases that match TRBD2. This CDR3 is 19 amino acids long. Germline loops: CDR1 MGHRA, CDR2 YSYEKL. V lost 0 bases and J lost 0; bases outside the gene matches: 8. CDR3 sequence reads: CASSQDPPTSGPSYNEQFF. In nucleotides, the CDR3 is TGCGCCAGCAGCCAAGATCCCCCGACTAGCGGGCCCTCCTACAATGAGCAGTTCTTC.

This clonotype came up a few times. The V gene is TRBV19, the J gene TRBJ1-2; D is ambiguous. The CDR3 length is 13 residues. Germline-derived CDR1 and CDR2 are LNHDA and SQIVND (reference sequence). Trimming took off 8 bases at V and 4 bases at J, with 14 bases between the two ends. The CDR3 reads CASWTPAGYGYTF. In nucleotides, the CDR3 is TGTGCCAGTTGGACCCCGGCCGGCTATGGCTACACCTTC.

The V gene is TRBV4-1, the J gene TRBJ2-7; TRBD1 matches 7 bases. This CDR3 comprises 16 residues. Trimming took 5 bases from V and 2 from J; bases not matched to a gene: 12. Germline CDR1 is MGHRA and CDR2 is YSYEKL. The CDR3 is CASSSGRQGNTYEQYF. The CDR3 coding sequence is TGCGCCAGCAGCTCAGGTCGACAGGGAAATACCTACGAGCAGTACTTC.

As DNA, the CDR3 is TGTGCCAGCAGGATCGTCTATCAAGACACCCTCCACTTT. It yields the protein CASRIVYQDTLHF. The genes are TRBV27 and TRBJ1-6; D call uncertain. The V end lost 6 bases, the J end lost 14 bases, and 17 bases lay between the germline ends. The CDR3 loop spans 13 amino acids. The V gene's germline CDR1 is MNHEY and CDR2 SMNVEV (reference sequence).